A single sample gave rise to the 3 T cell receptor beta chains below, sequenced in a study of blood T cell repertoires in COVID-19. TCRdb keeps only in-frame clones here, not all; method: immunoSEQ multiplex PCR. The profile shows just over 150,000 clones, approximately 84% of them singletons. Material: peripheral blood. These receptors were obtained from a woman of 80 years or more with acute or convalescent COVID-19.

V and J are TRBV27 and TRBJ1-1; 9 bases align to TRBD1. CDR3 size: 13 residues. Germline assignment: CDR1 MNHEY and CDR2 SMNVEV (reference sequence). The trim removed 4 bases at V and 3 bases at J, leaving 0 bases unmatched. The CDR3 loop is CASSWTGDTEAFF. Written as DNA, the CDR3 is TGTGCCAGCAGTTGGACAGGGGACACTGAAGCTTTCTTT.

The chain carries TRBV3-1 (or the pseudogene TRBV3-2) and TRBJ1-1, with 7 bases matching TRBD1. The CDR3 runs 14 residues. CDR1 LGHDT and CDR2 YNNKEL come from the germline V gene (reference sequence). Trimming took 2 bases from V and 5 from J; bases not matched to a gene: 5. The CDR3 region is CASSQPGGWTEAFF. The CDR3 bases are TGTGCCAGCAGCCAACCAGGGGGATGGACTGAAGCTTTCTTT.

This clone was counted only a few times. The V call is TRBV10-3, the J call TRBJ2-7; maybe TRBD2 (6 bases). Deletions cut 7 bases from V and 6 bases from J, with 13 bases between. Germline V gene sequence: CDR1 ENHRY, CDR2 SYGVKD. CDR3 length: 12 amino acids. CDR3 region: CAITGSAGEQYF. The CDR3 bases are TGTGCCATCACTGGCTCAGCGGGCGAGCAGTACTTC.